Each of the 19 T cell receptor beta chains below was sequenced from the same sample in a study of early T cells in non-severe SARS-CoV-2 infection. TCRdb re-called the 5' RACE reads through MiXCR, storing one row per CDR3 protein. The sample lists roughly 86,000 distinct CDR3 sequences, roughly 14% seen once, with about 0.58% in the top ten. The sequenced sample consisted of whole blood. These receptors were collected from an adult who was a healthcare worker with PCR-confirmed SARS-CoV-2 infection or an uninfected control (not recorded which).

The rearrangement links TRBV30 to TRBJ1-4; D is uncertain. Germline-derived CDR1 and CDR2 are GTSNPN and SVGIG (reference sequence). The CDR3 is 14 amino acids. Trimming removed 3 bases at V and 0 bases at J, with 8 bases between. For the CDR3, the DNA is TGTGCCTGGAGGAGACCAGCAACTAATGAAAAACTGTTTTTT. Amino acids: CAWRRPATNEKLFF.

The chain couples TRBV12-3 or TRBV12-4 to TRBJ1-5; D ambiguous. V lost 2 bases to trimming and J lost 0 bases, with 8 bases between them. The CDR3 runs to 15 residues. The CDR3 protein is CASSLFIHSNQPQHF. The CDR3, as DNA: TGTGCCAGCAGTTTATTTATTCATAGCAATCAGCCCCAGCATTTT.

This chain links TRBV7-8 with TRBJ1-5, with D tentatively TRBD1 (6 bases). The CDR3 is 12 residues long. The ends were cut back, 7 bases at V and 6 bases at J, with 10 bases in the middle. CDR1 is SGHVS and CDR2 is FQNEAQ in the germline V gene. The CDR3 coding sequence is TGTGCCAGCAACAGGGACGGTCAGCCCCAGCATTTT. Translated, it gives CASNRDGQPQHF.

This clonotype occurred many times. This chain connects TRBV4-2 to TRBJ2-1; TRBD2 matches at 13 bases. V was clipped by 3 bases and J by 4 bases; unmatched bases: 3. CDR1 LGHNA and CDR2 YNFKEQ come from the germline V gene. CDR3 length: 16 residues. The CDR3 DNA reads TGTGCCAGCAGCCAGGGGGGACTAGCGGGGTACAATGAGCAGTTCTTC. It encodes CASSQGGLAGYNEQFF.

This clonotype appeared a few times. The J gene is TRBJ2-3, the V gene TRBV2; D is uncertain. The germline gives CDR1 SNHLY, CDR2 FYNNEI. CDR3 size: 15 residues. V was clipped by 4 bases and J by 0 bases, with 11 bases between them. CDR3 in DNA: TGTGCCAGCAGTGGGCACTACCCTAGCACAGATACGCAGTATTTT. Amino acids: CASSGHYPSTDTQYF.

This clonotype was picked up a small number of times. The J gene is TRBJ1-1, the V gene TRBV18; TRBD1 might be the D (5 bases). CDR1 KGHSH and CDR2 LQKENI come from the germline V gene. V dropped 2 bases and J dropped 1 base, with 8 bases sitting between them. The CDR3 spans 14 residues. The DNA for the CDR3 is TGTGCCAGCTCACCAGCGGACAAGAACACTGAAGCTTTCTTT. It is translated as CASSPADKNTEAFF.

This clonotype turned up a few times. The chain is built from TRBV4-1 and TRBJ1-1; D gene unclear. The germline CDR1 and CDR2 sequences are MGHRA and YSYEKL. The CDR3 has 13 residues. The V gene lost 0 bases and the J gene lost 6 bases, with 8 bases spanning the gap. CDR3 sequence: CASSQDRGAEAFF. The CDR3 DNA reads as TGCGCCAGCAGCCAAGATCGAGGTGCTGAAGCTTTCTTT.

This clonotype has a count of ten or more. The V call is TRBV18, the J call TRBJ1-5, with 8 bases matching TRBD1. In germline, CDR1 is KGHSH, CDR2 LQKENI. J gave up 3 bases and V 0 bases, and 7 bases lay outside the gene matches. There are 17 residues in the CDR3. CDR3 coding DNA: TGTGCCAGCTCACCACCGCCCGGACAGGGTCCCAATCAGCCCCAGCATTTT. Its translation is CASSPPPGQGPNQPQHF.

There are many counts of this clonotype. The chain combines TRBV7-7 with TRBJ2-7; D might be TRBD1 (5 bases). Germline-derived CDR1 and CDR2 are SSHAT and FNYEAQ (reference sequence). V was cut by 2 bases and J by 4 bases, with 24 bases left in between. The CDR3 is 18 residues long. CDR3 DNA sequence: TGTGCCAGCAGCTTACGATCCCCCGGCAGGGAAGTTAGGTACGAGCAGTACGTC. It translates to CASSLRSPGREVRYEQYV.

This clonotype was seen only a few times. Here the CDR3 DNA reads TGTGCCAGCAGCTCGACAGGTACCCTCTACGAGCAGTACGTC. The encoded protein is CASSSTGTLYEQYV. The chain combines TRBV5-5 with TRBJ2-7; a possible D gene is TRBD1 (6 bases). The germline V gene encodes CDR1 SGHKS and CDR2 YYEKEE (reference sequence). There are 14 residues in the CDR3. The V end lost 3 bases, the J end lost 3 bases, and 13 bases lay between the germline ends.

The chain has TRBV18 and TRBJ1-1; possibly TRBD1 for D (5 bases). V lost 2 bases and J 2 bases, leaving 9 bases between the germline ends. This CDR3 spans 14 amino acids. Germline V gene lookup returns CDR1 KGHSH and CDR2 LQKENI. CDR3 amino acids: CASSPVQGNTEAFF. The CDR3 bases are TGTGCCAGCTCACCAGTTCAGGGCAACACTGAAGCTTTCTTT.

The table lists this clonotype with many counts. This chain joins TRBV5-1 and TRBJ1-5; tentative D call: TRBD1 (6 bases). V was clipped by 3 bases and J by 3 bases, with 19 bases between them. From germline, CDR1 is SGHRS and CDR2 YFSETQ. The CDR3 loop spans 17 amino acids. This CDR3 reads CASSSNLYRVNNQPQHF. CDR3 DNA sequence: TGCGCCAGCAGCTCAAACCTCTACAGGGTAAACAATCAGCCCCAGCATTTT.

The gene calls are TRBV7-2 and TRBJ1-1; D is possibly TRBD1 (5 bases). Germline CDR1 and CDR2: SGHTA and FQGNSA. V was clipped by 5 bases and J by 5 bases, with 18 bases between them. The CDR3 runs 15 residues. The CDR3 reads CASSPRRGEGTEAFF. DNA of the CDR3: TGTGCCAGCAGCCCCCGTCGGGGGGAGGGTACTGAAGCTTTCTTT. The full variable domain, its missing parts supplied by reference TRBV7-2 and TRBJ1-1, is GAGVSQSPSNKVTEKGKDVELRCDPISGHTALYWYRQSLGQGLEFLIYFQGNSAPDKSGLPSDRFSAERTGGSVSTLTIQRTQQEDSAVYLCASSPRRGEGTEAFFGQGTRLTVV.

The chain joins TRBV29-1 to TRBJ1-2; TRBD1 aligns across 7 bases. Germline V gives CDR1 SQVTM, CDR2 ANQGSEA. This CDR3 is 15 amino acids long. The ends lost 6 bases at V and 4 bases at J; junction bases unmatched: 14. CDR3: CSVGGQADLVYGYTF. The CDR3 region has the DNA TGCAGCGTCGGAGGACAGGCGGACCTCGTCTATGGCTACACCTTC.

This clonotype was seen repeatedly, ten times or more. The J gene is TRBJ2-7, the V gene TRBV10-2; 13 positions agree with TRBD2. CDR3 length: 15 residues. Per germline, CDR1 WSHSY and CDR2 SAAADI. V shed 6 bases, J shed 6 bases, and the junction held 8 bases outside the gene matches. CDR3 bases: TGCGCCAGCAGCTACTCGACTAGCGGGGGGCTCGAGCAGTACGTC. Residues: CASSYSTSGGLEQYV.

The CDR3 sequence: CASSQVGFGTGGETQYF. DNA for the CDR3: TGTGCCAGCAGCCAAGTAGGTTTTGGGACAGGGGGAGAGACCCAGTACTTC. The chain links TRBV3-1 to TRBJ2-5; 11 bases line up with TRBD1. CDR3 length equals 17 residues. V was clipped by 1 base and J by 4 bases; unmatched bases: 8. Germline values: CDR1 LGHDT, CDR2 YNNKEL (reference sequence).

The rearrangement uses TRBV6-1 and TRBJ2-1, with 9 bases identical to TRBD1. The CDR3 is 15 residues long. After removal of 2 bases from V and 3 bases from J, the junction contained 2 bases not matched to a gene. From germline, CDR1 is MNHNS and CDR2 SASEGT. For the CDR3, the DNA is TGTGCCAGCAGTGAAATGACAGGGGGCTACAATGAGCAGTTCTTC. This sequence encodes CASSEMTGGYNEQFF.

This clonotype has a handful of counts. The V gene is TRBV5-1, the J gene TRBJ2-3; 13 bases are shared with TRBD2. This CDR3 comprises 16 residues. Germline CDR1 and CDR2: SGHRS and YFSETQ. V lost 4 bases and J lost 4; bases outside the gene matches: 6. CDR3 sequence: CASSPPGLAGPDTQYF. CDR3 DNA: TGCGCCAGCAGCCCACCGGGACTAGCGGGGCCAGATACGCAGTATTTT.

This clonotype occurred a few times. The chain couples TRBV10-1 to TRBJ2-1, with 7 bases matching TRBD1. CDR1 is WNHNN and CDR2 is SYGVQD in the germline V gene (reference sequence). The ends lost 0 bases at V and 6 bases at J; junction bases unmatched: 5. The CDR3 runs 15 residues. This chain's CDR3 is CASSESGGGPNEQFF. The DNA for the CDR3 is TGCGCCAGCAGTGAGTCAGGGGGCGGCCCCAATGAGCAGTTCTTC.